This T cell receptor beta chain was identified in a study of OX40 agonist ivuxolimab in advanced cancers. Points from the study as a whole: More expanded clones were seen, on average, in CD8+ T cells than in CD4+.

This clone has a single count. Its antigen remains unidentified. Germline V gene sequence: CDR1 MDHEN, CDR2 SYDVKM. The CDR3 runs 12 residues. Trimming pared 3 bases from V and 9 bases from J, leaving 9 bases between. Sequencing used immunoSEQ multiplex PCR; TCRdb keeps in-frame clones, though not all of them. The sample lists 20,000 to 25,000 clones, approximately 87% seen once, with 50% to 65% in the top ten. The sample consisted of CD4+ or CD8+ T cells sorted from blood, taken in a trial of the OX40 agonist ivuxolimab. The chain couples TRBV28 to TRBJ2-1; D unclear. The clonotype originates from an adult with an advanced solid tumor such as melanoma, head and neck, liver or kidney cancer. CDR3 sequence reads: CASSFPAGEQFF. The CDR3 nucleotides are TGTGCCAGCAGTTTCCCTGCCGGTGAGCAGTTCTTC.